The entry below describes one T cell receptor (beta chain). This entry belongs to a study of shared clonotypes between healthy human individuals. Overall study context: Three CD4 naive, three CD4 memory, two CD8 naive and one CD8 memory plate were used per donor.

This CDR3 has 15 residues. Germline lookup yields CDR1 SGHNT and CDR2 YYREEE (reference sequence). Unmatched junction bases numbered 11, after V lost 5 bases and J lost 8 bases. Only in-frame clones appear in the TCRdb table, and some are missing; sequencing was by immunoSEQ multiplex PCR. The sample has about 660,000 clones, around 74% seen once. The chain uses TRBV5-4 and TRBJ2-1, with 9 bases aligning to TRBD1. The receptor was isolated from a woman aged 25 to 45 in good health. The specimen sequenced was memory CD4+ T cells sorted from blood. This sample's subset: CD45RA-negative fraction. For the CDR3, the DNA is TGTGCCAGCAGTCCCGGGACAGGGATGTTCGATGAGCAGTTCTTC. Its translation is CASSPGTGMFDEQFF.